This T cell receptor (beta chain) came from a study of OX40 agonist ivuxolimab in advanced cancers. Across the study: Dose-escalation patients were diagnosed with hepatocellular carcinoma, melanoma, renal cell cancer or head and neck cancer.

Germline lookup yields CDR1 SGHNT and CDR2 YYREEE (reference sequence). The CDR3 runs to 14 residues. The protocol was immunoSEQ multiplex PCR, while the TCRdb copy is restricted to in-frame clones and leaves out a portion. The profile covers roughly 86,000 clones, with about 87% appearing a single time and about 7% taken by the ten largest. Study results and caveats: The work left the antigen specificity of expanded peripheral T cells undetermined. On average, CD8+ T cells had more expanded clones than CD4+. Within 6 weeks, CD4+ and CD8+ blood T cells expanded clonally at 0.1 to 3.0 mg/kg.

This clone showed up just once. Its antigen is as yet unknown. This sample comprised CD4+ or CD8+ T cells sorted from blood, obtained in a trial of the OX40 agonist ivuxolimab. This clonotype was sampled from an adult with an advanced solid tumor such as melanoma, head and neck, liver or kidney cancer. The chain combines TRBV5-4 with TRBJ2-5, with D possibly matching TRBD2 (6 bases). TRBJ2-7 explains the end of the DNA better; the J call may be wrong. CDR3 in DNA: TGTGCCAGCAGCTTAGCGACGGGGGTCTACGAGCAGTACTTC. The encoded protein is CASSLATGVYEQYF.